This TCR beta chain was obtained from a study of cytomegalovirus exposure and HLA in healthy donors. Study conclusions and caveats: Earlier results showed most TCR beta V segments being productive about 87% or about 30% of the time. The sole available immune exposure information was CMV serostatus.

On this clone: Its antigen is as yet unknown.

This CDR3 is built from 13 residues. V lost 4 bases to trimming and J lost 4 bases; unmatched junction nucleotides: 6. Germline V CDR1 and CDR2: SQVTM, ANQGSEA. In nominal health when sampled, donors likely had unrecorded immune exposures nonetheless. 60 Vbeta and 13 Jbeta primers were used in PCR. Method: immunoSEQ multiplex PCR; TCRdb's copy keeps in-frame clones and lacks some. The data contain roughly 110,000 clones, about 75% of them singletons. The chain carries TRBV29-1 and TRBJ2-7; 8 nucleotides agree with TRBD1. This clonotype originated in a male donor in good health and CMV-seropositive. The sequencing input was PBMCs. The CDR3 bases are TGCAGCGTTGGGCAGGGGGCGTCTTACGAGCAGTACTTC. It is translated as CSVGQGASYEQYF.